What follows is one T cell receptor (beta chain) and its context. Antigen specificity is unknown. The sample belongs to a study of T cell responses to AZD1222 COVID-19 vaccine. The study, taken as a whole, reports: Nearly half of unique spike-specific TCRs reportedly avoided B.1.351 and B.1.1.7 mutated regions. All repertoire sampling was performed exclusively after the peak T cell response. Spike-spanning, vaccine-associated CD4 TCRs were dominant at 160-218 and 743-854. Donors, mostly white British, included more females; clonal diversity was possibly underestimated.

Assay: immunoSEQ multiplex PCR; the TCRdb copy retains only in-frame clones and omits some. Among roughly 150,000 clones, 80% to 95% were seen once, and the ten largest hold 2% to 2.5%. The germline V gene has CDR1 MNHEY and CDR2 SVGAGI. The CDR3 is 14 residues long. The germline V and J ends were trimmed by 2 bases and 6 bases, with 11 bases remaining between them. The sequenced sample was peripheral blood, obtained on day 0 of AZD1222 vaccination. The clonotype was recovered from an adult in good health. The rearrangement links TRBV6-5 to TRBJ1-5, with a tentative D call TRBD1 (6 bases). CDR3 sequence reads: CASSYREGGQPQHF. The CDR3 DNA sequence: TGTGCCAGCAGTTACAGGGAGGGGGGTCAGCCCCAGCATTTT.